The 26 T cell receptor beta chains reported below all come from one sample, sequenced in a study of control samples from healthy donors and cancer patients. The method was immunoSEQ multiplex PCR; TCRdb's version includes in-frame clones alone and lacks a portion of them. The sample includes over 8,000 clones, approximately 91% of them seen just once. The sequencing sample was made of PBMCs. These receptors were taken from a man aged 55 to 70 with colorectal cancer.

The chain employs TRBV7-2 and TRBJ2-7; 7 bases agree with TRBD1. Germline V gene lookup returns CDR1 SGHTA and CDR2 FQGNSA. The V segment lost 5 bases and the J segment 0 bases; nucleotides outside the gene matches: 4. The CDR3 consists of 14 residues. The CDR3 sequence is CASSPDRTSYEQYF. The CDR3 DNA follows: TGTGCCAGCAGCCCGGACAGGACCTCCTACGAGCAGTACTTC.

This rearrangement joins TRBV6-6 to TRBJ2-7, with D hard to call. The V gene's germline CDR1 is MNHNY and CDR2 SVGAGI (reference sequence). This CDR3 contains 12 residues. V lost 5 bases and J lost 5, with 10 bases in between. DNA for the CDR3: TGTGCCAGCAGTCCGAAAACGGACGAGCAGTACTTC. As protein: CASSPKTDEQYF.

V usage is TRBV5-1 and J usage is TRBJ2-4; 11 bases line up with TRBD2. Looked up from germline, CDR1 is SGHRS and CDR2 is YFSETQ. V was clipped by 1 base and J by 7 bases; unmatched bases: 1. The CDR3 runs 14 residues. The CDR3 DNA is TGCGCCAGCAGCTTGACTAGCGGGGGTAACATTCAGTACTTC. It specifies CASSLTSGGNIQYF.

V and J are TRBV7-6 and TRBJ2-5; possibly TRBD1 or TRBD2 for D (6 bases each). The CDR3 runs 14 residues. Germline V gene data show CDR1 as SGHVS and CDR2 as FNYEAQ. The germline V and J ends were trimmed by 3 bases and 1 base, with 9 bases remaining between them. The CDR3 sequence: CASSFGGPQETQYF. CDR3 sequence (DNA): TGTGCCAGCAGCTTCGGGGGCCCCCAAGAGACCCAGTACTTC.

The chain combines TRBV5-1 with TRBJ2-7, with TRBD1 as a possible D gene (6 bases). Germline V gene lookup returns CDR1 SGHRS and CDR2 YFSETQ. V dropped 3 bases and J dropped 5 bases, with 15 bases sitting between them. The CDR3 spans 14 residues. CDR3 coding DNA: TGCGCCAGCAGCTCCGGACAGATTTTGGACGAGCAGTACTTC. Translated: CASSSGQILDEQYF. The full variable domain, rest sourced from reference TRBV5-1 and TRBJ2-7, is KAGVTQTPRYLIKTRGQQVTLSCSPISGHRSVSWYQQTPGQGLQFLFEYFSETQRNKGNFPGRFSGRQFSNSRSEMNVSTLELGDSALYLCASSSGQILDEQYFGPGTRLTVT.

The rearrangement joins TRBV7-2 to TRBJ1-1; no definite D call. Germline V gives CDR1 SGHTA, CDR2 FQGNSA. Trimming took 7 bases from V and 3 from J, leaving 12 bases between them. The CDR3 runs 13 residues. This CDR3 reads CASTLERDTEAFF. The DNA of the CDR3 is TGTGCCAGCACCCTTGAAAGGGACACTGAAGCTTTCTTT.

The chain uses TRBV15 and TRBJ1-5; D not resolved. V was pared by 0 bases and J by 5 bases, with 8 bases between. This CDR3 spans 14 amino acids. Per the germline V gene, CDR1 is LNHNV and CDR2 is YYDKDF (reference sequence). The CDR3 DNA reads as TGTGCCACCAGCAGAGAAGTCGATGATCAGCCCCAGCATTTT. Its protein product is CATSREVDDQPQHF. The variable domain in full, completed from reference TRBV15 and TRBJ1-5, reads DAMVIQNPRYQVTQFGKPVTLSCSQTLNHNVMYWYQQKSSQAPKLLFHYYDKDFNNEADTPDNFQSRRPNTSFCFLDIRSPGLGDTAMYLCATSREVDDQPQHFGDGTRLSIL.

The CDR3 here is CATCNGGPGETQYF. CDR3 coding DNA: TGCGCCACCTGTAACGGGGGGCCAGGGGAGACCCAGTACTTC. The rearrangement joins TRBV5-1 to TRBJ2-5, with TRBD2 as a possible D gene (7 bases). This CDR3 spans 14 amino acids. CDR1 and CDR2 from the germline V gene are SGHRS and YFSETQ. V gave up 9 bases and J gave up 5 bases, with 20 bases separating them.

The rearrangement uses TRBV7-9 and TRBJ2-3; D might be TRBD1 (6 bases). Germline values: CDR1 SEHNR, CDR2 FQNEAQ (reference sequence). V was cut by 5 bases and J by 4 bases, with 16 bases left in between. This CDR3 is built from 15 residues. In nucleotides, the CDR3 is TGTGCCAGCAGCCTAGGCACCCCAGGGGCAGATACGCAGTATTTT. This sequence encodes CASSLGTPGADTQYF. The whole variable domain, filled in from reference TRBV7-9 and TRBJ2-3, reads DTGVSQNPRHKITKRGQNVTFRCDPISEHNRLYWYRQTLGQGPEFLTYFQNEAQLEKSRLLSDRFSAERPKGSFSTLEIQRTEQGDSAMYLCASSLGTPGADTQYFGPGTRLTVL.

This clone was recorded only once. V gene TRBV18 combines with J gene TRBJ2-5; 8 nucleotides match TRBD1. Germline V gene lookup returns CDR1 KGHSH and CDR2 LQKENI. V lost 8 bases, J lost 5 bases, and 4 bases stayed unmatched. This CDR3 contains 12 residues. CDR3 amino acids: CASMTGDETQYF. CDR3 sequence (DNA): TGTGCCAGCATGACAGGGGATGAGACCCAGTACTTC.

The chain links TRBV3-1 (or the pseudogene TRBV3-2) to TRBJ1-5; TRBD1 agrees at 8 bases. The CDR3 sequence is 14 residues long. The J segment lost 2 bases and the V segment lost 6 bases, leaving 3 bases of the junction unmatched. Germline V gene data show CDR1 as LGHDT and CDR2 as YNNKEL (reference sequence). CDR3 nucleotides: TGTGCCAGCAGTCCAGGGGGCGGCAATCAGCCCCAGCATTTT. It translates to CASSPGGGNQPQHF.

The rearrangement joins TRBV5-1 to TRBJ1-1; 7 nucleotides agree with TRBD1. The junction had 3 bases not matched to a gene; V was cut back by 4 bases and J by 0 bases. The CDR3 length is 14 residues. Germline V gene data show CDR1 as SGHRS and CDR2 as YFSETQ. This CDR3 is CASSMGQMNTEAFF. CDR3 nucleotides: TGCGCCAGCAGCATGGGACAGATGAACACTGAAGCTTTCTTT.

The chain joins TRBV15 to TRBJ1-2; D possibly corresponds to TRBD1 (5 bases). The CDR3 runs to 12 residues. The V end was cut by 0 bases, the J end by 10 bases, with 9 bases between. The V gene's germline CDR1 is LNHNV and CDR2 YYDKDF (reference sequence). CDR3 region: CATSRDMGDYTF. The DNA of the CDR3 is TGTGCCACCAGCAGAGATATGGGGGACTACACCTTC.

Note on this clone: The junction departs from germline at one end; a sequencing error may be responsible. This chain uses TRBV6-5 with TRBJ1-1; no reliable D call. The CDR3 sequence is 14 residues long. Per the germline V gene, CDR1 is MNHEY and CDR2 is SVGAGI. CDR3 residues: CASSLGFGRSGYLF. The DNA of the CDR3 is TGTGCCAGCAGCCTCGGGTTTGGCCGGTCGGGCTATCTCTTT.

The genes are TRBV7-9 and TRBJ2-5; tentatively, D is TRBD2 (5 bases). Germline loops: CDR1 SEHNR, CDR2 FQNEAQ (reference sequence). The CDR3 has 13 residues. The ends were cut back, 8 bases at V and 2 bases at J, with 12 bases in the middle. As DNA, the CDR3 is TGTGCCAGCGAGGGTAGAGGTCAAGAGACCCAGTACTTC. Translation: CASEGRGQETQYF. Filled out from reference TRBV7-9 and TRBJ2-5, the complete variable domain reads DTGVSQNPRHKITKRGQNVTFRCDPISEHNRLYWYRQTLGQGPEFLTYFQNEAQLEKSRLLSDRFSAERPKGSFSTLEIQRTEQGDSAMYLCASEGRGQETQYFGPGTRLLVL.

J is TRBJ1-4 and V is TRBV5-5; 8 nucleotides align to TRBD1. J was trimmed by 2 bases and V by 6 bases; bases with no gene match: 6. Per germline, CDR1 SGHKS and CDR2 YYEKEE (reference sequence). This CDR3 region has 15 residues. The CDR3 region is CASNLQGGTNEKLFF. The CDR3 coding sequence is TGTGCCAGCAACCTACAGGGGGGGACTAATGAAAAACTGTTTTTT.

The genes are TRBV5-6 and TRBJ1-4, with D hard to call. The CDR3 contains 14 residues. The germline V gene has CDR1 SGHDT and CDR2 YYEEEE. Trimming cost V 6 bases and J 6 bases, with 15 bases left between them. CDR3 in DNA: TGTGCCAGCAACGAATGGGGTGGGGATGAAAAACTGTTTTTT. Its translation is CASNEWGGDEKLFF.

This clone was recorded once. This chain uses TRBV25-1 with TRBJ1-3; D is possibly TRBD1 (5 bases). In germline, CDR1 is MGHDK, CDR2 SYGVNS. Trimming shortened V by 1 base and J by 0 bases, and 7 bases separated the two germline ends. CDR3 size: 15 residues. CDR3 protein: CASSESGGSGNTIYF. The DNA of the CDR3 is TGTGCCAGCAGTGAATCGGGGGGCTCTGGAAACACCATATATTTT.

This chain uses TRBV5-1 with TRBJ1-1; no clear D. Germline V lookup: CDR1 SGHRS, CDR2 YFSETQ. This CDR3 spans 14 amino acids. Deletions cut 1 base from V and 1 base from J, with 8 bases between. CDR3 residues: CASSLTAGNTEAFF. In nucleotides, the CDR3 is TGCGCCAGCAGCTTGACAGCGGGGAACACTGAAGCTTTCTTT.

The CDR3 reads CSAKHADTQYF. The CDR3 DNA is TGCAGTGCTAAGCACGCAGATACGCAGTATTTT. The chain is built from TRBV20-1 and TRBJ2-3; D gene uncertain. V shed 4 bases and J shed 4 bases, with 6 bases lying between them. Germline lookup yields CDR1 DFQATT and CDR2 SNEGSKA (reference sequence). The CDR3 runs 11 residues.

The genes are TRBV2 and TRBJ1-2; no clear D. The CDR3 is made up of 12 amino acids. Germline CDR1 and CDR2: SNHLY and FYNNEI. V lost 4 bases, J lost 3 bases, and 6 bases lay in between. CDR3 sequence reads: CASSGTDYGYTF. The CDR3 DNA sequence: TGTGCCAGCAGTGGCACAGACTATGGCTACACCTTC.

The chain couples TRBV9 to TRBJ1-1; D is possibly TRBD1 (5 bases). V was clipped by 4 bases and J by 1 base, with 11 bases between them. The germline V gene has CDR1 SGDLS and CDR2 YYNGEE. The length of the CDR3 is 14 residues. The CDR3 coding sequence is TGTGCCAGCAGCATGGATGGGGGGAACACTGAAGCTTTCTTT. This translates into CASSMDGGNTEAFF. The complete variable domain, with remaining parts taken from reference TRBV9 and TRBJ1-1, reads DSGVTQTPKHLITATGQRVTLRCSPRSGDLSVYWYQQSLDQGLQFLIQYYNGEERAKGNILERFSAQQFPDLHSELNLSSLELGDSALYFCASSMDGGNTEAFFGQGTRLTVV.

In this sample, this clone turned up a few times. The chain uses TRBV7-9 and TRBJ2-7, with D possibly being TRBD1 or TRBD2 (5 bases each). Germline V gene data show CDR1 as SEHNR and CDR2 as FQNEAQ (reference sequence). This CDR3 spans 16 amino acids. The V end was cut by 2 bases, the J end by 6 bases, with 20 bases between. In DNA, the CDR3 is TGTGCCAGCAGCTTATATCTCTCGGGGCAGGGTTCCGAGCAGTACTTC. Translating it yields CASSLYLSGQGSEQYF.

This chain's CDR3 is CASSIGVQGDQPQHF. The CDR3 region has the DNA TGCGCCAGCAGCATAGGCGTCCAGGGAGATCAGCCCCAGCATTTT. The chain is built from TRBV5-1 and TRBJ1-5; D is perhaps TRBD1 (5 bases). Per germline, CDR1 SGHRS and CDR2 YFSETQ. The length of the CDR3 is 15 residues. Deletions cut 4 bases from V and 5 bases from J, with 16 bases between.

The J gene is TRBJ2-1, the V gene TRBV28, with 12 positions matching TRBD2. The CDR3 consists of 16 residues. Trimming took 3 bases from V and 4 from J; bases not matched to a gene: 4. Germline V gene sequence: CDR1 MDHEN, CDR2 SYDVKM. The chain's CDR3 is CASSFPLAGGYNEQFF. In nucleotides, the CDR3 is TGTGCCAGCAGTTTCCCCCTAGCGGGGGGGTACAATGAGCAGTTCTTC.

The chain uses TRBV1 and TRBJ1-4; the table's D call, TRBD1, was not checked against the DNA. TRBV1 is designated a pseudogene. This CDR3 spans 16 amino acids. DNA for the CDR3: TGCACCAGCAGCCAGTCGGTACAGTTAGAAAATGAAAAACTGTTTTTT. Protein product: CTSSQSVQLENEKLFF.